This T cell receptor beta chain was profiled in a study of blood T cell repertoires in COVID-19. Study context: Samples representing acute and convalescent COVID-19 were sourced from the United States, Italy and Spain. From T cells, B-cell-depleted T cells, or PBMCs came the material, which was cDNA or gDNA.

The CDR3 totals 15 residues. From germline, CDR1 is MNHEY and CDR2 SVGAGI. Germline trimming cut 2 bases from V and 4 bases from J; bases unmatched to any gene: 1. In the original processing: The assay estimated nucleated cells by amplifying reference gene primers. Clones were read by immunoSEQ multiplex PCR, and TCRdb kept only the in-frame ones, dropping some. V, J and clone size were drawn from that table, and D and trimming were deduced from the DNA. The sample holds roughly 200,000 clones, 78% seen once. Sequencing was performed on peripheral blood. The chain recombines TRBV6-5 with TRBJ1-5, with 11 bases identical to TRBD1. The sequence came from a woman older than 75 with active or convalescent COVID-19. In nucleotides, the CDR3 is TGTGCCAGCAGTTACGGGACAGGGGGGAATCAGCCCCAGCATTTT. It encodes CASSYGTGGNQPQHF.